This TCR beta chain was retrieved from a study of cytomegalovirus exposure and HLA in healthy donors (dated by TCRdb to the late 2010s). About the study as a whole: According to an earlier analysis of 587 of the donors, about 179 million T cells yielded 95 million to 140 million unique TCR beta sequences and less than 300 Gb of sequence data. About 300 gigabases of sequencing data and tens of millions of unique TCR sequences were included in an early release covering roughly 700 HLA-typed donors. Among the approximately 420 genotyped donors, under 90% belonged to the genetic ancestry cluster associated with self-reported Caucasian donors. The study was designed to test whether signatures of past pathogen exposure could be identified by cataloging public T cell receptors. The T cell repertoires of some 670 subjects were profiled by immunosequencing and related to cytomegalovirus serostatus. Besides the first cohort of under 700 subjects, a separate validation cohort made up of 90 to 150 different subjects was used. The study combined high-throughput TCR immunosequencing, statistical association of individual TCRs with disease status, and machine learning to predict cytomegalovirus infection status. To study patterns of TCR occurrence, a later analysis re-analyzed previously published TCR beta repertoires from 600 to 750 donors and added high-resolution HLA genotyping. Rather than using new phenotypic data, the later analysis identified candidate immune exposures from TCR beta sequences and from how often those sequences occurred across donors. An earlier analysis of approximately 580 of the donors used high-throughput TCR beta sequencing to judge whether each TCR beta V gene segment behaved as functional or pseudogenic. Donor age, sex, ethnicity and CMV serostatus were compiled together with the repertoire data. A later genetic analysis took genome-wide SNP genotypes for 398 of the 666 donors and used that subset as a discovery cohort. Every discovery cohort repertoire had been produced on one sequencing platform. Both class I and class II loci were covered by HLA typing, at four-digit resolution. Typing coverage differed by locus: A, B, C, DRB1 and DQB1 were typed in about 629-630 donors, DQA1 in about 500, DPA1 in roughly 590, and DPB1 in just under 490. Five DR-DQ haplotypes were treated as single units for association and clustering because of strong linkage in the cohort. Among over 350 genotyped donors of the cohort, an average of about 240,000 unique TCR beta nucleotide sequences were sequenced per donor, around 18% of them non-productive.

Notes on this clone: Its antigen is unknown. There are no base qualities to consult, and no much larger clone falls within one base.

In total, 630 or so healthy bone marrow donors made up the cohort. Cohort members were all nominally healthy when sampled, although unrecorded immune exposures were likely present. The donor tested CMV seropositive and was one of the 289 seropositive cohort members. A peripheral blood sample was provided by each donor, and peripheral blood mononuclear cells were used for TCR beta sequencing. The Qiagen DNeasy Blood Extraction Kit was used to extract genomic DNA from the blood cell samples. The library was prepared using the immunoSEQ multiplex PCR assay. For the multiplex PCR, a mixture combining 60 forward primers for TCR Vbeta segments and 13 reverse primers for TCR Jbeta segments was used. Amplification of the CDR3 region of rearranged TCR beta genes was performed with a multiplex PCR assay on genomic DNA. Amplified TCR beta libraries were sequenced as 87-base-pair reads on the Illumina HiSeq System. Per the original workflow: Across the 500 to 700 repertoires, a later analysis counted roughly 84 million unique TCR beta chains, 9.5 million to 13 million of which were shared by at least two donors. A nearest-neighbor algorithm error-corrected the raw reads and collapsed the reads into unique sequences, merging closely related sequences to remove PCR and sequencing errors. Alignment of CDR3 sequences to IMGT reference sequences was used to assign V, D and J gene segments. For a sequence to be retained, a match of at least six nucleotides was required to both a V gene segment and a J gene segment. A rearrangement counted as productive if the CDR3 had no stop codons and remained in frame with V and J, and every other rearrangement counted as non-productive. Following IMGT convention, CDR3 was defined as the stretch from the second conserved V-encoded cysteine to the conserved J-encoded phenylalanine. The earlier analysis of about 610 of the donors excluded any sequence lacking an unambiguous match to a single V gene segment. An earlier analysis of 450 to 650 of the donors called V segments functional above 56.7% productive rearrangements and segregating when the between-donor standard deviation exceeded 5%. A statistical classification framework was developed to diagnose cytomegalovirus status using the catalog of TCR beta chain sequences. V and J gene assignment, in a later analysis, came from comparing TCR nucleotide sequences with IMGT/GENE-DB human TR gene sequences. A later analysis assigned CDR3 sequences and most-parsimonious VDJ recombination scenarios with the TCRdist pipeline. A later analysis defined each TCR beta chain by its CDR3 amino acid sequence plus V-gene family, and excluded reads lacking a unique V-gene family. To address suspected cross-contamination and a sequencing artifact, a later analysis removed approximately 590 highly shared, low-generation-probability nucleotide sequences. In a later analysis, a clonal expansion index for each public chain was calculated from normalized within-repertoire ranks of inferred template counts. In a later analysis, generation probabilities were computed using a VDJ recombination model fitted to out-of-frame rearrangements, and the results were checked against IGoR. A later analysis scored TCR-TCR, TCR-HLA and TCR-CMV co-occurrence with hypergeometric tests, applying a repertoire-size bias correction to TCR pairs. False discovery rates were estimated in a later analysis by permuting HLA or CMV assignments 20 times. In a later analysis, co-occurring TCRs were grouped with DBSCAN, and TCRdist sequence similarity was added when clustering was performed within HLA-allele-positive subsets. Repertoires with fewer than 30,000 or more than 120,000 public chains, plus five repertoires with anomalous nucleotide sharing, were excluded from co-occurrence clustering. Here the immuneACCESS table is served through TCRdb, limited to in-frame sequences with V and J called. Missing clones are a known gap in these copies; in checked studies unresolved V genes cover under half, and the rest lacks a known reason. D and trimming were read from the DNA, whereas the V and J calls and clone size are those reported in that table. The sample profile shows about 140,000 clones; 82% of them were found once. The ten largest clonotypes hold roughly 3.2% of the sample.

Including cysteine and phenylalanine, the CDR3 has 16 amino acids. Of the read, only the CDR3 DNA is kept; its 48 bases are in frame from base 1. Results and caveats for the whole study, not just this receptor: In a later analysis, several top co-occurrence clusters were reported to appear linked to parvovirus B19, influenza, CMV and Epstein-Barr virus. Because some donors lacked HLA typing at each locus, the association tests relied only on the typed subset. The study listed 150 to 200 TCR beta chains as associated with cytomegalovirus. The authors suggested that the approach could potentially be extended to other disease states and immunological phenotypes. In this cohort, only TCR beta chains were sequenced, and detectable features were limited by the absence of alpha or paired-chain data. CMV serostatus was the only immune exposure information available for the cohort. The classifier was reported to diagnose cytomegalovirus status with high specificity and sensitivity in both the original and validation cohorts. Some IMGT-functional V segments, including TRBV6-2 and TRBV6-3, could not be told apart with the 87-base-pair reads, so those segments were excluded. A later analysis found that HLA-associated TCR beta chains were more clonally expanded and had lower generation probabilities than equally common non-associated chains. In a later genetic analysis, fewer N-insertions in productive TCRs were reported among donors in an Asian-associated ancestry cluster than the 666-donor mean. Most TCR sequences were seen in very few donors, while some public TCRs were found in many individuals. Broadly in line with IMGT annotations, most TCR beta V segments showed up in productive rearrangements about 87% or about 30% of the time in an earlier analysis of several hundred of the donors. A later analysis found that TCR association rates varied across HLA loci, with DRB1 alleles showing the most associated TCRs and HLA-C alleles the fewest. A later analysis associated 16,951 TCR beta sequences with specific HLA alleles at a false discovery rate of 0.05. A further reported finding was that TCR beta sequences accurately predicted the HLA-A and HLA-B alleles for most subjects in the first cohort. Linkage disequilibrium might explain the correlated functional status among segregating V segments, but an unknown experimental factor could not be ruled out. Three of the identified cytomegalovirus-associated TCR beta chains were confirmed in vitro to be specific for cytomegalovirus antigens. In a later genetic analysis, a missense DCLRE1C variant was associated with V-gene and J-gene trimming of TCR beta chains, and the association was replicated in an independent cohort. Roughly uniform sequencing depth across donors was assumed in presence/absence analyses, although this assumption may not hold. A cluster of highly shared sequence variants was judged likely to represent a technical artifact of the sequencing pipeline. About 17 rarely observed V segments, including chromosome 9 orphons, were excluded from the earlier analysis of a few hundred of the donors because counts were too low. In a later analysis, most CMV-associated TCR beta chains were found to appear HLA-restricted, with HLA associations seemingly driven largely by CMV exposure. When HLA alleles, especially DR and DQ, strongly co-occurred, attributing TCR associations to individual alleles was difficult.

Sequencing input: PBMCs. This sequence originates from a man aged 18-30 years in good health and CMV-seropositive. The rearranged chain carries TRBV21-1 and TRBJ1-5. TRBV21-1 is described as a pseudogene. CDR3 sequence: CASSKAKSHSNQPQHF. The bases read TGTGCCAGCAGCAAAGCGAAGAGCCATAGCAATCAGCCCCAGCATTTT.